The 21 T cell receptor beta chains below come from one sample, sequenced in a study of CD8 T cells in ankylosing spondylitis. TCRdb called the 5' RACE reads again in MiXCR, with one record for every CDR3 protein. The table records roughly 200,000 distinct CDR3 sequences, roughly 13% of them present only once. What was sequenced was blood, either unsorted or a sorted T cell fraction (not recorded which). The receptors here all came from a male donor with ankylosing spondylitis or in good health (not recorded which).

This clonotype was observed a handful of times. CDR3 residues: CASSYGWGENTEAFF. CDR3 bases: TGTGCCAGCAGCTACGGCTGGGGGGAAAACACTGAAGCTTTCTTT. This sequence joins TRBV7-9 and TRBJ1-1; D is possibly TRBD1 (5 bases). This CDR3 contains 15 residues. The germline CDR1 and CDR2 sequences are SEHNR and FQNEAQ (reference sequence). V was trimmed by 4 bases and J by 2 bases, leaving 14 bases between them.

V usage is TRBV29-1 and J usage is TRBJ2-1; D call uncertain. The CDR3 is made up of 14 amino acids. Per the germline V gene, CDR1 is SQVTM and CDR2 is ANQGSEA. V lost 5 bases and J 1 base, leaving 12 bases between the germline ends. CDR3 DNA sequence: TGCAGCGTTTTCAGTCCGGAATCCTACAATGAGCAGTTCTTC. It specifies CSVFSPESYNEQFF.

This clonotype came up many times. The CDR3, as DNA: TGTGCCAGCAGTTTGGGGGTGGGGGCGAACACTGAAGCTTTCTTT. Translating gives CASSLGVGANTEAFF. V usage is TRBV12-3 or TRBV12-4 and J usage is TRBJ1-1; TRBD1 is a possible D gene (6 bases). The V and J ends lost 3 bases and 1 base respectively, with 12 bases between them. The CDR3 is made up of 15 amino acids.

This clonotype was seen only a few times. The V call is TRBV9, the J call TRBJ2-3; the match to TRBD2 covers 9 bases. The CDR3 consists of 16 residues. With 1 base clipped from V and 4 bases from J, the junction kept 7 bases outside the gene matches. CDR1 is SGDLS, CDR2 YYNGEE, per germline. CDR3 in amino acids: CASSVHSGSAADTQYF. The DNA of the CDR3 is TGTGCCAGCAGCGTACATAGCGGGAGTGCCGCAGATACGCAGTATTTT.

This clonotype has ten or more counts. The chain has TRBV5-1 and TRBJ2-2, with D hard to call. Trimming stripped 7 bases from V and 4 bases from J, with 14 bases between. The CDR3 totals 14 residues. From germline, CDR1 is SGHRS and CDR2 YFSETQ. The chain's CDR3 is CASYSDLFTGELFF. CDR3 nucleotides: TGCGCCAGCTACTCGGACCTGTTCACCGGGGAGCTGTTTTTT. Complete variable domain (other parts from reference TRBV5-1 and TRBJ2-2): KAGVTQTPRYLIKTRGQQVTLSCSPISGHRSVSWYQQTPGQGLQFLFEYFSETQRNKGNFPGRFSGRQFSNSRSEMNVSTLELGDSALYLCASYSDLFTGELFFGEGSRLTVL.

V gene TRBV10-2 combines with J gene TRBJ2-5; D is unresolved. Germline V lookup: CDR1 WSHSY, CDR2 SAAADI. Trimming pared 8 bases from V and 5 bases from J, leaving 15 bases between. This CDR3 is 13 amino acids long. CDR3 region: CASCPEEYETQYF. The CDR3 DNA reads as TGCGCCAGCTGCCCCGAGGAGTACGAGACCCAGTACTTC.

The chain combines TRBV20-1 with TRBJ2-7; unclear D gene. The CDR3 covers 13 residues. V was clipped by 0 bases and J by 0 bases, with 6 bases between them. CDR1 is DFQATT, CDR2 SNEGSKA, per germline (reference sequence). CDR3 sequence reads: CSARDYTSYEQYF. The CDR3 DNA sequence: TGCAGTGCTAGAGACTACACCTCCTACGAGCAGTACTTC.

This clonotype showed up just a few times. The gene calls are TRBV15 and TRBJ2-3, with TRBD2 identical over 8 bases. The CDR3 length is 14 residues. Germline V gene sequence: CDR1 LNHNV, CDR2 YYDKDF (reference sequence). V lost 3 bases and J lost 1; bases outside the gene matches: 0. CDR3 loop: CATSRRGGTDTQYF. CDR3 sequence (DNA): TGTGCCACCAGCAGGCGGGGGGGCACAGATACGCAGTATTTT.

This clonotype was recorded a few times. V is TRBV7-9 and J is TRBJ1-1, with 7 bases lining up with TRBD1. The CDR3 extends over 15 amino acids. CDR1 is SEHNR and CDR2 is FQNEAQ in the germline V gene (reference sequence). V lost 5 bases to trimming and J lost 5 bases; unmatched junction nucleotides: 11. Here the CDR3 DNA reads TGTGCCAGCAGCCAAGGGGGCCAGGGTGGGACTGAAGCTTTCTTT. This gives the protein CASSQGGQGGTEAFF.

This clonotype was detected ten times or more. This sequence joins TRBV6-1 and TRBJ2-3, with TRBD2 as a possible D gene (5 bases). Trimming removed 5 bases at V and 4 bases at J, with 10 bases between. This CDR3 has 13 amino acids. In germline, CDR1 is MNHNS, CDR2 SASEGT. The CDR3, as DNA: TGTGCCAGCAGTCCCCGGACTCCAGATACGCAGTATTTT. Its translation: CASSPRTPDTQYF.

The rearrangement uses TRBV7-9 and TRBJ2-3; no reliable D call. V gave up 1 base and J gave up 5 bases, with 7 bases separating them. CDR1 and CDR2 (germline): SEHNR, FQNEAQ (reference sequence). The CDR3 runs 13 residues. The CDR3 is CASSLELEDTQYF. The CDR3 coding sequence is TGTGCCAGCAGCTTAGAATTGGAAGATACGCAGTATTTT.

This sequence joins TRBV7-9 and TRBJ1-1; D not certain. Germline V gene lookup returns CDR1 SEHNR and CDR2 FQNEAQ (reference sequence). Trimming removed 3 bases at V and 10 bases at J, with 9 bases between. The CDR3 length is 11 residues. CDR3 DNA sequence: TGTGCCAGCAGCTTCGGAGGGAGAGCTTTCTTT. Amino acids: CASSFGGRAFF.

CDR3 coding DNA: TGCGCCAGCAGCTTGGGTCAGGGGGCCCTTAATGAGCAGTTCTTC. It encodes CASSLGQGALNEQFF. V usage is TRBV5-1 and J usage is TRBJ2-1; TRBD1 matches at 8 bases. This CDR3 has 15 residues. With 0 bases clipped from V and 7 bases from J, the junction kept 6 bases outside the gene matches. CDR1 is SGHRS, CDR2 YFSETQ, per germline.

This clonotype was observed a few times. The rearrangement joins TRBV27 to TRBJ2-7; 7 bases line up with TRBD1. V was pared by 2 bases and J by 5 bases, with 6 bases of the junction left unmatched. CDR1 and CDR2 from the germline V gene are MNHEY and SMNVEV (reference sequence). This CDR3 is built from 14 residues. The CDR3 region is CASSLLGTAHEQYF. DNA for the CDR3: TGTGCCAGCAGTTTACTTGGGACAGCCCACGAGCAGTACTTC.

This clonotype has just a few counts. The genes are TRBV7-8 and TRBJ2-7; TRBD2 agrees at 11 bases. Germline V gene data show CDR1 as SGHVS and CDR2 as FQNEAQ. J was trimmed by 7 bases and V by 7 bases; bases with no gene match: 18. The CDR3 is 17 residues long. The CDR3 protein is CASTLGLAGGPEGEQYF. CDR3 DNA sequence: TGTGCCAGCACCTTGGGGCTAGCGGGAGGCCCGGAAGGGGAGCAGTACTTC.

In this sample, this clonotype turned up a few times. The rearrangement joins TRBV9 to TRBJ2-2; weak D call: TRBD2 (6 bases). CDR3 length: 15 residues. The V end lost 4 bases, the J end lost 5 bases, and 15 bases lay between the germline ends. Per germline, CDR1 SGDLS and CDR2 YYNGEE. The CDR3 loop is CASSPPGGGTGELFF. The CDR3, as DNA: TGTGCCAGCAGCCCCCCCGGTGGGGGGACCGGGGAGCTGTTTTTT.

This chain joins TRBV7-9 and TRBJ2-5; no definite D call. Trimming cost V 2 bases and J 4 bases, with 5 bases left between them. Germline CDR1 SEHNR, CDR2 FQNEAQ (reference sequence). This CDR3 contains 12 residues. CDR3 in amino acids: CASSLWIETQYF. In DNA, the CDR3 is TGTGCCAGCAGCTTATGGATAGAGACCCAGTACTTC.

This clonotype occurred a few times. CDR3 coding DNA: TGTGCCATCAGTGAACCAGAGAACACCGGGGAGCTGTTTTTT. Translation gives CAISEPENTGELFF. The chain is built from TRBV10-3 and TRBJ2-2, with D unclear. V dropped 3 bases and J dropped 1 base, with 6 bases sitting between them. This CDR3 is 14 amino acids long. Germline lookup yields CDR1 ENHRY and CDR2 SYGVKD.

The chain recombines TRBV29-1 with TRBJ2-3; D possibly corresponds to TRBD2 (7 bases). CDR1 is SQVTM and CDR2 is ANQGSEA in the germline V gene. This CDR3 spans 14 amino acids. V dropped 0 bases and J dropped 8 bases, with 15 bases sitting between them. The CDR3 is CSVEDRQGGGTQYF. The CDR3 DNA reads TGCAGCGTTGAAGATCGGCAGGGAGGGGGTACGCAGTATTTT.

This clonotype was seen ten or more times. V is TRBV12-3 or TRBV12-4 and J is TRBJ1-4, with D perhaps matching TRBD1 (5 bases). This CDR3 has 14 amino acids. Trimming removed 4 bases from V and 10 bases from J, with 16 bases in between. CDR3 sequence: CASSSIIQDTKLFF. The CDR3 nucleotides are TGTGCCAGCAGTTCGATTATACAGGATACAAAACTGTTTTTT.

In this sample, this clonotype turned up a few times. This chain joins TRBV6-1 and TRBJ1-5, with D uncertain. Trimming took 7 bases from V and 0 from J, leaving 10 bases between them. CDR1 and CDR2 (germline): MNHNS, SASEGT. The CDR3 has 14 residues. The CDR3 DNA follows: TGTGCCAGCAACGACATCTCTAGCAATCAGCCCCAGCATTTT. Its protein product is CASNDISSNQPQHF.